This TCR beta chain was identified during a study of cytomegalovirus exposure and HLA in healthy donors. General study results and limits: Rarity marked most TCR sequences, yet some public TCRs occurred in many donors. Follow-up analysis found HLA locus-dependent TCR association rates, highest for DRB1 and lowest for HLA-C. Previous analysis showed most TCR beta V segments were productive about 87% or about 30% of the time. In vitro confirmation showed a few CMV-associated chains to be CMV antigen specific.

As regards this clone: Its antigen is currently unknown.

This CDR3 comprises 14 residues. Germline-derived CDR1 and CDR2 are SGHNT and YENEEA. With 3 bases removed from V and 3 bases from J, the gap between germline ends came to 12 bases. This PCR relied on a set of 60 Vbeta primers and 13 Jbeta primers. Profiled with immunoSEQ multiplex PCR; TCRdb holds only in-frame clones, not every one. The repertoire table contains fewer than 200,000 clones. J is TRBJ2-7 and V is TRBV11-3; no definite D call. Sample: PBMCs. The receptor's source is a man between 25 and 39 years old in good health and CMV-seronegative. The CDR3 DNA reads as TGTGCCAGCAGCTTCCAGGCCAGTAACTACGAGCAGTACTTC. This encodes CASSFQASNYEQYF. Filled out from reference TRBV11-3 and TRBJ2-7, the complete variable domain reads EAGVVQSPRYKIIEKKQPVAFWCNPISGHNTLYWYLQNLGQGPELLIRYENEEAVDDSQLPKDRFSAERLKGVDSTLKIQPAELGDSAVYLCASSFQASNYEQYFGPGTRLTVT.